This TCR beta chain emerged from a study of Ad26.COV2.S vaccination and SARS-CoV-2 variants. The protocol was immunoSEQ multiplex PCR, while the TCRdb copy is restricted to in-frame clones and leaves out a portion. Of roughly 300,000 clones detected, approximately 86% appear once; the ten largest clones hold approximately 11%. V was cut by 1 base and J by 1 base, with 7 bases left in between. The germline V gene has CDR1 KGHSH and CDR2 LQKENI. The CDR3 has 14 residues. The treatment here: around 19 received Ad26.COV2.S at low or high dose, single or two shots; a few received placebo; per-sample allocation not given. Vaccine and placebo recipients were sampled on day 63 after the first injection.

The chain links TRBV18 to TRBJ2-5; TRBD1 or TRBD2 may be the D gene (5 bases each). The sample in question was peripheral blood, obtained in a trial of Ad26.COV2.S vaccine versus placebo. The source is a person between 18 and 60 years old who received the Ad26.COV2.S COVID-19 vaccine or a placebo. CDR3 loop: CASSPRGTQETQYF. As DNA, the CDR3 is TGTGCCAGCTCACCACGGGGGACCCAAGAGACCCAGTACTTC.